This passage covers 25 T cell receptor beta chains from one sample sequenced in a study of T cell responses to AZD1222 COVID-19 vaccine. Clones were read by immunoSEQ multiplex PCR, and TCRdb kept only the in-frame ones, dropping some. The data contain 130,000 or so clones, around 89% of them singletons. The sample was peripheral blood, taken on day 0 of AZD1222 vaccination. These receptor sequences come from an adult in good health.

The chain links TRBV7-2 to TRBJ1-1, with no clear D. Germline V gives CDR1 SGHTA, CDR2 FQGNSA. V lost 1 base to trimming and J lost 6 bases, with 15 bases between them. The CDR3 spans 15 residues. The CDR3 spells CASSLGERIRAEAFF. Here the CDR3 DNA reads TGTGCCAGCAGCTTAGGAGAGAGAATTCGGGCTGAAGCTTTCTTT.

The chain recombines TRBV5-4 with TRBJ2-7; D might be TRBD1 (6 bases). V was pared by 2 bases and J by 5 bases, with 20 bases between. Germline V gene sequence: CDR1 SGHNT, CDR2 YYREEE (reference sequence). This CDR3 region has 16 residues. DNA for the CDR3: TGTGCCAGCAGCTTATCTAGGGGGAAGGCCTATAACGAGCAGTACTTC. It translates to CASSLSRGKAYNEQYF.

This chain connects TRBV19 to TRBJ2-1, with TRBD2 identical over 12 bases. The germline CDR1 and CDR2 sequences are LNHDA and SQIVND (reference sequence). The CDR3 length is 15 residues. With 7 bases clipped from V and 4 bases from J, the junction kept 5 bases outside the gene matches. DNA for the CDR3: TGTGCCAGTACCACGACTAGCGGGGGATACAATGAGCAGTTCTTC. It specifies CASTTTSGGYNEQFF. The full variable domain, its missing parts supplied by reference TRBV19 and TRBJ2-1, is DGGITQSPKYLFRKEGQNVTLSCEQNLNHDAMYWYRQDPGQGLRLIYYSQIVNDFQKGDIAEGYSVSREKKESFPLTVTSAQKNPTAFYLCASTTTSGGYNEQFFGPGTRLTVL.

This sequence joins TRBV5-1 and TRBJ2-2; TRBD2 matches 7 bases. Germline lookup yields CDR1 SGHRS and CDR2 YFSETQ. Trimming at V came to 7 bases and at J to 6 bases, leaving 9 bases not matched to a gene. This CDR3 is built from 14 residues. The CDR3 is CASHSGGSAGELFF. CDR3 coding DNA: TGCGCCAGCCATTCAGGCGGGAGTGCCGGGGAGCTGTTTTTT.

The chain employs TRBV12-3 or TRBV12-4 and TRBJ2-3; 7 bases map to TRBD1. Unmatched junction bases numbered 3, after V lost 10 bases and J lost 2 bases. CDR3 length: 12 residues. This CDR3 is CATTGTTDTQYF. In nucleotides, the CDR3 is TGTGCCACGACAGGGACCACAGATACGCAGTATTTT.

This clone occurred once. The chain recombines TRBV5-1 with TRBJ2-1; D remains ambiguous. CDR3 length: 12 residues. The germline CDR1 and CDR2 sequences are SGHRS and YFSETQ. Deletions cut 4 bases from V and 3 bases from J, with 5 bases between. The CDR3 DNA sequence: TGCGCCAGCAGCAGGGACTACAATGAGCAGTTCTTC. Its protein is CASSRDYNEQFF.

This sequence joins TRBV7-8 and TRBJ1-5; no clear D. Per the germline V gene, CDR1 is SGHVS and CDR2 is FQNEAQ. CDR3 length: 13 amino acids. V lost 1 base and J lost 4, with 5 bases in between. CDR3 in amino acids: CASSLVENQPQHF. The CDR3 bases are TGTGCCAGCAGCTTAGTTGAGAATCAGCCCCAGCATTTT.

This chain uses TRBV6-5 with TRBJ1-6; possibly TRBD1 for D (6 bases). With 4 bases removed from V and 7 bases from J, the gap between germline ends came to 11 bases. The CDR3 length is 14 residues. Germline CDR1 reads MNHEY; CDR2 reads SVGAGI. The CDR3 region is CASSLRTENSPLHF. The CDR3 bases are TGTGCCAGCAGTTTACGGACAGAGAATTCACCCCTCCACTTT.

V is TRBV7-9 and J is TRBJ2-7; D unresolved. Between the trimmed V and J ends, which lost 2 bases and 7 bases, there was a span of 9 bases. The germline V gene encodes CDR1 SEHNR and CDR2 FQNEAQ (reference sequence). The CDR3 length is 12 residues. The DNA of the CDR3 is TGTGCCAGCAGCTTACAAGGGTATGAGCAGTACTTC. It specifies CASSLQGYEQYF. The full variable domain, completed using reference TRBV7-9 and TRBJ2-7, is DTGVSQNPRHKITKRGQNVTFRCDPISEHNRLYWYRQTLGQGPEFLTYFQNEAQLEKSRLLSDRFSAERPKGSFSTLEIQRTEQGDSAMYLCASSLQGYEQYFGPGTRLTVT.

The rearrangement joins TRBV19 to TRBJ2-1; a weak D match, TRBD2 (6 bases). With 0 bases removed from V and 5 bases from J, the gap between germline ends came to 11 bases. CDR1 and CDR2 from the germline V gene are LNHDA and SQIVND (reference sequence). The CDR3 is 15 residues long. In nucleotides, the CDR3 is TGTGCCAGTAGTATAGAAGGTAGCGGCAACAATGAGCAGTTCTTC. The encoded protein is CASSIEGSGNNEQFF.

The chain has TRBV3-1 (or the pseudogene TRBV3-2) and TRBJ2-3; TRBD2 matches 14 bases. The CDR3 runs to 17 residues. Germline V CDR1 and CDR2: LGHDT, YNNKEL (reference sequence). The V and J ends lost 4 bases and 5 bases, in that order; junction bases with no gene match: 8. The CDR3 DNA reads as TGTGCCAGCAGCCGAACTGGGACTAGCGGGAGAAAAGATACGCAGTATTTT. It yields the protein CASSRTGTSGRKDTQYF.

This clone appeared a single time. V usage is TRBV11-1 and J usage is TRBJ2-3; no firm D call. CDR3 length: 14 residues. The germline gives CDR1 SGHAT, CDR2 FQDESV (reference sequence). V dropped 3 bases and J dropped 2 bases, with 9 bases sitting between them. CDR3 protein: CASSFGPFTDTQYF. The CDR3 DNA reads as TGTGCCAGCAGCTTTGGACCTTTCACAGATACGCAGTATTTT.

This clone was seen once. Written as DNA, the CDR3 is TGTGCCAGCAGCGCAGACAGGGGGTTCTACAATGAGCAGTTCTTC. Translating it yields CASSADRGFYNEQFF. The gene calls are TRBV7-2 and TRBJ2-1; TRBD1 aligns across 9 bases. CDR1 is SGHTA and CDR2 is FQGNSA in the germline V gene. This CDR3 spans 15 amino acids. V was clipped by 5 bases and J by 3 bases; unmatched bases: 5. Complete variable domain (other parts from reference TRBV7-2 and TRBJ2-1): GAGVSQSPSNKVTEKGKDVELRCDPISGHTALYWYRQSLGQGLEFLIYFQGNSAPDKSGLPSDRFSAERTGGSVSTLTIQRTQQEDSAVYLCASSADRGFYNEQFFGPGTRLTVL.

The rearrangement links TRBV28 to TRBJ2-1; no reliable D call. Per the germline V gene, CDR1 is MDHEN and CDR2 is SYDVKM. Trimming shortened V by 3 bases and J by 0 bases, and 6 bases separated the two germline ends. The CDR3 is 14 amino acids. CDR3 sequence (DNA): TGTGCCAGCAGTTTCCTACCCTCCTACAATGAGCAGTTCTTC. Amino acids: CASSFLPSYNEQFF.

V gene TRBV2 combines with J gene TRBJ1-6, with 7 bases matching TRBD1. CDR1 SNHLY and CDR2 FYNNEI come from the germline V gene. Trimming took 11 bases from V and 9 from J; bases not matched to a gene: 22. The CDR3 runs to 17 residues. In DNA, the CDR3 is TGTGCCGGTCACGTCGGGACAGTTTCGAGACGGGGTTCACCCCTCCACTTT. The encoded protein is CAGHVGTVSRRGSPLHF.

The chain joins TRBV19 to TRBJ1-4, with D possibly being TRBD1 (6 bases). V dropped 3 bases and J dropped 1 base, with 12 bases sitting between them. CDR3 length equals 16 residues. From germline, CDR1 is LNHDA and CDR2 SQIVND (reference sequence). Here the CDR3 reads CASSILQGRTNEKLFF. The CDR3, as DNA: TGTGCCAGTAGTATTCTTCAGGGGAGAACTAATGAAAAACTGTTTTTT.

This clone appeared a few times. This chain joins TRBV28 and TRBJ1-6; no firm D call. Trimming cost V 6 bases and J 9 bases, with 15 bases left between them. This CDR3 is 14 amino acids long. Germline V CDR1 and CDR2: MDHEN, SYDVKM. CDR3 loop: CASREQEEISPLHF. In DNA form, the CDR3 reads TGTGCCAGCAGGGAGCAGGAGGAAATTTCACCCCTCCACTTT.

The chain is built from TRBV7-2 and TRBJ2-7; 9 bases are a match to TRBD1. CDR1 is SGHTA, CDR2 FQGNSA, per germline. The length of the CDR3 is 15 residues. V gave up 5 bases and J gave up 2 bases; unmatched junction bases: 7. CDR3 protein: CASSHRDRATYEQYF. As DNA, the CDR3 is TGTGCCAGCAGCCACCGGGACAGGGCTACCTACGAGCAGTACTTC.

This clone has a single count. This sequence joins TRBV5-1 and TRBJ1-4; D is unresolved. The germline gives CDR1 SGHRS, CDR2 YFSETQ. Trimming took off 4 bases at V and 4 bases at J, with 11 bases between the two ends. The CDR3 runs to 14 residues. CDR3 amino acids: CASSPQGLNEKLFF. The CDR3 DNA reads TGCGCCAGCAGCCCCCAAGGCCTTAATGAAAAACTGTTTTTT.

The gene calls are TRBV7-6 and TRBJ1-3; tentatively, D is TRBD1 (5 bases). The V gene's germline CDR1 is SGHVS and CDR2 FNYEAQ. This CDR3 contains 15 residues. The ends were cut back, 5 bases at V and 7 bases at J, with 18 bases in the middle. The CDR3 coding sequence is TGTGCCAGCAGCCCAGGACACAACCAGCAGAACACCATATATTTT. Amino acid sequence: CASSPGHNQQNTIYF.

V usage is TRBV3-1 (or the pseudogene TRBV3-2) and J usage is TRBJ1-2; a possible D gene is TRBD1 (5 bases). Per the germline V gene, CDR1 is LGHDT and CDR2 is YNNKEL (reference sequence). With 1 base removed from V and 4 bases from J, the gap between germline ends came to 13 bases. CDR3 size: 15 residues. The chain's CDR3 is CASSQGSSGIYGYTF. CDR3 nucleotides: TGTGCCAGCAGCCAAGGGTCCTCAGGGATCTATGGCTACACCTTC.

The chain combines TRBV13 with TRBJ1-2, with D hard to call. The CDR3 totals 13 residues. V lost 1 base to trimming and J lost 2 bases, with 5 bases between them. Germline V gene sequence: CDR1 PRHDT, CDR2 FYEKMQ (reference sequence). Written as DNA, the CDR3 is TGTGCCAGCAGCTTAGCGATAAACTATGGCTACACCTTC. Its translation is CASSLAINYGYTF.

This chain links TRBV7-9 with TRBJ2-1; D remains ambiguous. CDR1 and CDR2 (germline): SEHNR, FQNEAQ (reference sequence). The ends were cut back, 5 bases at V and 4 bases at J, with 9 bases in the middle. The CDR3 loop spans 13 amino acids. The CDR3 protein is CASSRPPYNEQFF. CDR3 sequence (DNA): TGTGCCAGCAGCCGACCTCCGTACAATGAGCAGTTCTTC. Using reference TRBV7-9 and TRBJ2-1 for the parts outside the CDR3, the full variable domain is DTGVSQNPRHKITKRGQNVTFRCDPISEHNRLYWYRQTLGQGPEFLTYFQNEAQLEKSRLLSDRFSAERPKGSFSTLEIQRTEQGDSAMYLCASSRPPYNEQFFGPGTRLTVL.

The rearrangement joins TRBV4-1 to TRBJ2-7, with 7 bases that match TRBD2. V lost 1 base and J lost 2; bases outside the gene matches: 2. The CDR3 loop spans 14 amino acids. CDR1 is MGHRA and CDR2 is YSYEKL in the germline V gene. Here the CDR3 reads CASSQVGTTYEQYF. CDR3 coding DNA: TGCGCCAGCAGCCAAGTTGGGACTACCTACGAGCAGTACTTC.

The rearrangement links TRBV4-3 to TRBJ2-7; the D is unclear. The CDR3 is 14 residues long. Germline CDR1 LGHNA, CDR2 YSLEER. The V and J ends lost 3 bases and 6 bases respectively, with 15 bases between them. The DNA for the CDR3 is TGCGCCAGCAGCCACGACCTAGGAGCTGTCGAGCAGTACTTC. Translating gives CASSHDLGAVEQYF.